Presented here are 25 T cell receptor beta chains from one specimen sequenced in a study of blood T cell repertoires in COVID-19. Repertoires were generated with immunoSEQ multiplex PCR, while TCRdb's copy carries only in-frame clones and drops some. This sample yields about 430,000 clones, of which around 90% are seen a single time; approximately 0.92% belongs to the top ten. Sequenced sample: peripheral blood. These receptors originate from a man between 18 and 35 years old with COVID-19, enrolled during active disease.

The chain links TRBV6-2 or TRBV6-3 to TRBJ2-3; 8 nucleotides line up with TRBD1. With 6 bases clipped from V and 1 base from J, the junction kept 12 bases outside the gene matches. Germline loops: CDR1 MNHEY, CDR2 SVGEGT. The CDR3 contains 17 residues. Here the CDR3 reads CASSRLDRGLGTDTQYF. CDR3 nucleotide sequence: TGTGCCAGCAGCCGCCTAGACAGGGGCCTTGGCACAGATACGCAGTATTTT.

The chain is built from TRBV5-1 and TRBJ2-1; TRBD2 aligns across 10 bases. Looked up from germline, CDR1 is SGHRS and CDR2 is YFSETQ. J gave up 8 bases and V 3 bases, and 8 bases lay outside the gene matches. The CDR3 spans 15 residues. The CDR3 is CASSSGLAWGDEQFF. DNA for the CDR3: TGCGCCAGCAGCTCGGGACTAGCGTGGGGGGATGAGCAGTTCTTC.

V and J are TRBV23-1 and TRBJ2-3, with 10 bases matching TRBD1. TRBV23-1 is noted as an ORF with a role that remains uncertain. J lost 3 bases, V lost 0 bases, and 6 bases had no gene match. The length of the CDR3 is 17 residues. The CDR3 loop is CASSQSNQDRGTDTQYF. CDR3 in DNA: TGCGCCAGCAGTCAATCAAATCAGGACAGGGGGACAGATACGCAGTATTTT.

The V call is TRBV5-8, the J call TRBJ2-7; D call uncertain. The CDR3 loop spans 15 amino acids. Trimming shortened V by 2 bases and J by 2 bases, and 14 bases separated the two germline ends. Germline V gives CDR1 SGHTS, CDR2 YDEGEE. The CDR3 bases are TGTGCCAGCAGCTTACAAGGAGATAACACCTACGAGCAGTACTTC. It yields the protein CASSLQGDNTYEQYF.

This rearrangement joins TRBV23-1 to TRBJ1-5; 10 bases align to TRBD1. TRBV23-1 is an open reading frame, and its role is uncertain. The CDR3 length is 15 residues. V dropped 6 bases and J dropped 2; count of bases not matched to a gene: 4. CDR3 sequence (DNA): TGCGCCAGCAGCCCCGGACAGGGGGGCAATCAGCCCCAGCATTTT. This sequence encodes CASSPGQGGNQPQHF.

This chain connects TRBV7-2 to TRBJ1-2; TRBD1 agrees at 8 bases. The CDR3 contains 16 residues. V trimming: 1 base; J trimming: 4 bases; junction bases outside the gene matches: 8. Germline V gene lookup returns CDR1 SGHTA and CDR2 FQGNSA. The CDR3 here is CASSLEFGQGGYGYTF. CDR3 in DNA: TGTGCCAGCAGCTTAGAATTTGGACAGGGAGGCTATGGCTACACCTTC.

The chain has TRBV6-5 and TRBJ2-7, with 11 bases identical to TRBD2. The CDR3 runs 15 residues. Germline lookup yields CDR1 MNHEY and CDR2 SVGAGI. V lost 6 bases to trimming and J lost 3 bases; unmatched junction nucleotides: 7. The DNA for the CDR3 is TGTGCCAGCAGCCAAATAGCGGGAGGGCTCTACGAGCAGTACTTC. It is translated as CASSQIAGGLYEQYF.

The gene calls are TRBV7-2 and TRBJ1-4; weak D call: TRBD1 (5 bases). Germline CDR1 reads SGHTA; CDR2 reads FQGNSA. The CDR3 runs to 14 residues. V lost 1 base and J lost 7, with 10 bases in between. DNA for the CDR3: TGTGCCAGCAGCTTAGGCCCAGGGTTTGAAAAACTGTTTTTT. This codes for CASSLGPGFEKLFF.

CDR3 bases: TGCGCCAGCAGCCAAGGTCGGAGGGACAGGGGGGGTAGTGAGCAGTACTTC. As protein: CASSQGRRDRGGSEQYF. The genes are TRBV4-1 and TRBJ2-7; 11 bases map to TRBD1. CDR1 and CDR2 (germline): MGHRA, YSYEKL. The CDR3 runs 17 residues. Germline trimming cut 1 base from V and 7 bases from J; bases unmatched to any gene: 12.

The V call is TRBV10-2, the J call TRBJ1-2; 9 bases align to TRBD1. The CDR3 consists of 16 residues. Germline trimming cut 6 bases from V and 2 bases from J; bases unmatched to any gene: 10. Germline V gene data show CDR1 as WSHSY and CDR2 as SAAADI. Here the CDR3 reads CASSPRKGQGNYGYTF. The CDR3 DNA sequence: TGCGCCAGCAGCCCAAGGAAGGGACAGGGCAACTATGGCTACACCTTC.

The chain employs TRBV7-8 and TRBJ1-1; D not resolved. Germline V gene lookup returns CDR1 SGHVS and CDR2 FQNEAQ. V was shortened by 3 bases and J by 8 bases, with 13 bases between the two germline ends. The CDR3 contains 13 residues. The CDR3 spells CASSLGRGPEAFF. CDR3 DNA sequence: TGTGCCAGCAGCTTGGGGAGAGGACCCGAAGCTTTCTTT.

J is TRBJ1-5 and V is TRBV3-1 (or the pseudogene TRBV3-2), with a tentative D call TRBD1 (6 bases). CDR1 is LGHDT, CDR2 YNNKEL, per germline (reference sequence). The CDR3 has 15 residues. The V and J ends lost 10 bases and 2 bases respectively, with 18 bases between them. CDR3 residues: CANDQGLGGNQPQHF. Here the CDR3 DNA reads TGTGCCAATGACCAGGGGCTGGGGGGCAATCAGCCCCAGCATTTT.

The CDR3 is CASSLGTSYEQYF. Written as DNA, the CDR3 is TGTGCCAGCAGCTTAGGGACTTCCTACGAGCAGTACTTC. The chain employs TRBV11-3 and TRBJ2-7; the D gene is possibly TRBD2 (5 bases). This CDR3 has 13 residues. Germline V gene lookup returns CDR1 SGHNT and CDR2 YENEEA. V lost 1 base and J 1 base, leaving 5 bases between the germline ends.

The chain employs TRBV6-4 and TRBJ1-5; 9 nucleotides agree with TRBD1. The ends lost 9 bases at V and 6 bases at J; junction bases unmatched: 9. CDR1 is MRHNA, CDR2 SNTAGT, per germline. This CDR3 contains 14 residues. The CDR3 reads CARHGQGIGQPQHF. CDR3 in DNA: TGTGCCAGGCACGGACAGGGGATAGGTCAGCCCCAGCATTTT.

V usage is TRBV3-1 (or the pseudogene TRBV3-2) and J usage is TRBJ2-2; the match to TRBD2 covers 7 bases. The germline CDR1 and CDR2 sequences are LGHDT and YNNKEL (reference sequence). The trim removed 4 bases at V and 2 bases at J, leaving 4 bases unmatched. There are 15 residues in the CDR3. CDR3 amino acids: CASSRASGNTGELFF. The CDR3 DNA follows: TGTGCCAGCAGCCGAGCTAGCGGAAACACCGGGGAGCTGTTTTTT.

The chain couples TRBV2 to TRBJ1-4, with D possibly TRBD1 on 6 matching bases. Trimming pared 6 bases from V and 10 bases from J, leaving 15 bases between. Germline V gene lookup returns CDR1 SNHLY and CDR2 FYNNEI. The CDR3 totals 13 residues. The CDR3, as DNA: TGTGCCAGCAGACTACAGGGTTTGGCAAAACTGTTTTTT. Translation: CASRLQGLAKLFF.

V and J are TRBV14 and TRBJ1-2; no clear D. This CDR3 is built from 12 residues. Trimming removed 3 bases from V and 8 bases from J, with 10 bases in between. Germline V CDR1 and CDR2: SGHDN, FVKESK. The CDR3 nucleotides read TGTGCCAGCAGCCAGAACCTTGAGGGCTACACCTTC. This encodes CASSQNLEGYTF.

The chain uses TRBV7-2 and TRBJ2-3, with TRBD2 matching over 8 bases. After removal of 1 base from V and 3 bases from J, the junction contained 6 bases not matched to a gene. CDR3 length equals 16 residues. Germline CDR1 reads SGHTA; CDR2 reads FQGNSA. The CDR3 coding sequence is TGTGCCAGCAGCTTAGTAATGCTAGCGGGTACAGATACGCAGTATTTT. Protein: CASSLVMLAGTDTQYF.

The V gene is TRBV29-1, the J gene TRBJ1-1, with D possibly being TRBD1 (5 bases). This CDR3 contains 11 residues. V lost 1 base and J 8 bases, leaving 8 bases between the germline ends. Per the germline V gene, CDR1 is SQVTM and CDR2 is ANQGSEA. This CDR3 reads CSVEVTGEAFF. CDR3 nucleotide sequence: TGCAGCGTTGAAGTTACAGGAGAAGCTTTCTTT.

This chain links TRBV27 with TRBJ2-1; TRBD2 matches at 8 bases. Germline CDR1 MNHEY, CDR2 SMNVEV (reference sequence). The CDR3 sequence is 16 residues long. J was trimmed by 0 bases and V by 3 bases; bases with no gene match: 4. This CDR3 reads CASSLSGSSSYNEQFF. In nucleotides, the CDR3 is TGTGCCAGCAGTTTGAGCGGGAGTAGCTCCTACAATGAGCAGTTCTTC.

J is TRBJ2-2 and V is TRBV6-6; 11 positions match TRBD2. The germline gives CDR1 MNHNY, CDR2 SVGAGI (reference sequence). The J segment lost 1 base and the V segment lost 5 bases, leaving 3 bases of the junction unmatched. The CDR3 sequence is 16 residues long. The chain's CDR3 is CASSRLAGKNTGELFF. Written as DNA, the CDR3 is TGTGCCAGCAGTCGACTAGCGGGGAAGAACACCGGGGAGCTGTTTTTT.

J is TRBJ1-5 and V is TRBV19, with 8 bases matching TRBD1. The CDR3 spans 17 residues. Germline loops: CDR1 LNHDA, CDR2 SQIVND (reference sequence). The V and J ends lost 6 bases and 0 bases, in that order; junction bases with no gene match: 10. The CDR3 sequence is CASSRQGPGGSNQPQHF. The CDR3 DNA is TGTGCCAGTAGCCGACAGGGGCCGGGGGGTAGCAATCAGCCCCAGCATTTT.

V usage is TRBV30 and J usage is TRBJ2-1; TRBD2 matches 10 bases. Germline V gives CDR1 GTSNPN, CDR2 SVGIG (reference sequence). V dropped 4 bases and J dropped 7; count of bases not matched to a gene: 4. The CDR3 length is 13 residues. CDR3 amino acids: CAWTSGSINEQFF. The CDR3 DNA sequence: TGTGCCTGGACTAGCGGGAGTATTAATGAGCAGTTCTTC. The full variable domain, its missing parts supplied by reference TRBV30 and TRBJ2-1, is SQTIHQWPATLVQPVGSPLSLECTVEGTSNPNLYWYRQAAGRGLQLLFYSVGIGQISSEVPQNLSASRPQDRQFILSSKKLLLSDSGFYLCAWTSGSINEQFFGPGTRLTVL.

CDR3 protein: CASSSTGPYEQYF. The CDR3 DNA follows: TGTGCCAGCAGTTCGACAGGGCCCTACGAGCAGTACTTC. This chain connects TRBV27 to TRBJ2-7, with TRBD1 matching 7 bases. Germline values: CDR1 MNHEY, CDR2 SMNVEV (reference sequence). CDR3 length: 13 amino acids. With V trimmed by 4 bases and J by 2 bases, 2 bases remained unmatched.

The chain links TRBV30 to TRBJ2-3; weak D call: TRBD1 (5 bases). V was trimmed by 3 bases and J by 5 bases, leaving 9 bases between them. Germline lookup yields CDR1 GTSNPN and CDR2 SVGIG (reference sequence). The CDR3 spans 12 residues. Here the CDR3 DNA reads TGTGCCTGGAGCAGGGATAGAGATACGCAGTATTTT. Encoded protein: CAWSRDRDTQYF.